This TCR beta chain was recovered during a study of OX40 agonist ivuxolimab in advanced cancers. Study context: Ivuxolimab was delivered to patients intravenously every 2 weeks at doses spanning 0.01 to 10 mg/kg. General observations from the study: With doses of 0.1-3.0 mg/kg, partial responders showed among the lowest clonal expansion. Averaging showed that CD8+ T cells had more expanded clones than CD4+ did.

Clones were sequenced by immunoSEQ multiplex PCR, and TCRdb holds only the in-frame ones, with some missing. The sample lists tens of thousands of clones, about 85% occurring once. The cohort excluded patients with autoimmune disease history or systemic immunosuppression. With 5 bases clipped from V and 0 bases from J, the junction kept 5 bases outside the gene matches. Germline loops: CDR1 SGHNT, CDR2 YENEEA. The CDR3 consists of 15 residues. To note about this clone: Its matching antigen is unknown.

V gene TRBV11-3 combines with J gene TRBJ2-3; 7 bases match TRBD1. This receptor was obtained from an adult with an advanced solid tumor such as melanoma, head and neck, liver or kidney cancer. The sequencing here drew on CD4+ or CD8+ T cells sorted from blood, taken in a trial of the OX40 agonist ivuxolimab. In DNA, the CDR3 is TGTGCCAGCAGCAACAGGGGTACTAGCACAGATACGCAGTATTTT. As protein: CASSNRGTSTDTQYF.